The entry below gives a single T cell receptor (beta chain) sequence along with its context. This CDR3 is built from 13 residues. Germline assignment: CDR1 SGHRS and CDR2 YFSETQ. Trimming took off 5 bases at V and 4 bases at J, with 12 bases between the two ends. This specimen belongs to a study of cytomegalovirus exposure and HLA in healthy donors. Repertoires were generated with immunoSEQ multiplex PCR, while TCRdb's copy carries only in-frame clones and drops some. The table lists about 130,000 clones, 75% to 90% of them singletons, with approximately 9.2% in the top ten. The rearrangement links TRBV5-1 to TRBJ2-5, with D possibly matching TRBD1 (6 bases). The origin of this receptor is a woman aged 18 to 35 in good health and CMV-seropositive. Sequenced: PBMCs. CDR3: CASRKTGPETQYF. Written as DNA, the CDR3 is TGCGCCAGCAGAAAAACAGGGCCAGAGACCCAGTACTTC. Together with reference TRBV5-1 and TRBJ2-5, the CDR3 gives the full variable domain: KAGVTQTPRYLIKTRGQQVTLSCSPISGHRSVSWYQQTPGQGLQFLFEYFSETQRNKGNFPGRFSGRQFSNSRSEMNVSTLELGDSALYLCASRKTGPETQYFGPGTRLLVL.